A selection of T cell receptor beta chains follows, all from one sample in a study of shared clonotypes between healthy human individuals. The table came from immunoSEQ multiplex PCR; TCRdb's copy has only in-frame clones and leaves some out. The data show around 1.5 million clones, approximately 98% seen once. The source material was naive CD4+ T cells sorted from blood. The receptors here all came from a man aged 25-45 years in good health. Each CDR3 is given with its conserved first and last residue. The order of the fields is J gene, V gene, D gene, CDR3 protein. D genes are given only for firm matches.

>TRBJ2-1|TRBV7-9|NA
CASSSYPGARYNEQFF
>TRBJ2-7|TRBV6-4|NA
CASSGSGNSPYEQYF
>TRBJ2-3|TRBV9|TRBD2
CASSGGGPDTQYF
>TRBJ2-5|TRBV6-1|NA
CASSETWGIGETQYF
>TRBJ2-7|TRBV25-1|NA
CASSVGVNFYEQYF
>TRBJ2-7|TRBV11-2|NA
CASSFNSRAGSSYEQYF
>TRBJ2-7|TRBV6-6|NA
CASRGGGRSYEQYF
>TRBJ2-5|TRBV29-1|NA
CSVRTGVVAGPVQTQYF
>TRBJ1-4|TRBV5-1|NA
CASSEGTNEKLFF
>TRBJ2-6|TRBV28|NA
CASRQGSGANVLTF
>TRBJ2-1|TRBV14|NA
CASSQVRQSYNEQFF
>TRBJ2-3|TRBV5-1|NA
CASSLGAEFQTDTQYF
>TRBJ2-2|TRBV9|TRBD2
CASSVGGGNTGELFF
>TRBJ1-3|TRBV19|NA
CASSETANSGNTIYF
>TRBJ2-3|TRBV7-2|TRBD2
CASTTIAGAPDTQYF
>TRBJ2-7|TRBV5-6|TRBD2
CASSLPGLADSYEQYF
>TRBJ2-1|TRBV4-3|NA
CASSQESGAFEQFF
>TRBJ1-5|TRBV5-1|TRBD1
CASSLGSGGQPQHF
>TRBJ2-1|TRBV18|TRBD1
CASSPHPGQGYNEQFF
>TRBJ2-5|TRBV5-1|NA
CASGTGPETQYF
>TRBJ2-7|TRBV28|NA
CASSIKQLRSYEQYF
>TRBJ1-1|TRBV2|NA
CASGELGMGRF
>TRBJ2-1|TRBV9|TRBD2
CASSFGLAHNEQFF
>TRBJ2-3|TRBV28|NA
CASSFTGNTHTDTQYF
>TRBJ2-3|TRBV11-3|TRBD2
CASSAPGTSGGRDTQYF
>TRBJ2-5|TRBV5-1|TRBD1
CASSQRDSQQETQYF
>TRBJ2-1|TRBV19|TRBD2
CASSALLAAGGEQFF
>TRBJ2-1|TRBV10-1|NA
CASSANPHEQFF
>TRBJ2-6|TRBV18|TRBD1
CASSLQGAGANVLTF
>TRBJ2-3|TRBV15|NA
CATSRDPPTGTFSTDTQYF